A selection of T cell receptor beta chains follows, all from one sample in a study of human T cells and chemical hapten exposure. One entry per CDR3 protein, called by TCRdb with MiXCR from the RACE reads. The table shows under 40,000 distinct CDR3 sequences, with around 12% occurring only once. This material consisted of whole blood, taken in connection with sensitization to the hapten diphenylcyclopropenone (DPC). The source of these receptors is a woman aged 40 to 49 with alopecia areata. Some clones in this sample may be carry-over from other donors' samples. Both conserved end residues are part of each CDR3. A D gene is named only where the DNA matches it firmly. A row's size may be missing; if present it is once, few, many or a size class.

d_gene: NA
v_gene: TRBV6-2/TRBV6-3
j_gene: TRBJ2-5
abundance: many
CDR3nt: TGTGCCAGCAGTTATGGCTACGAGACCCAGTACTTC
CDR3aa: CASSYGYETQYF

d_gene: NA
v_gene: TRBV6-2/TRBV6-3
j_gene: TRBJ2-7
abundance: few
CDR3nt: TGTGCCAGCAGTTACTACTACGAGCAGTACTTC
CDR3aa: CASSYYYEQYF

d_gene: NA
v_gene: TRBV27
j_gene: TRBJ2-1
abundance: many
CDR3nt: TGTGCCAGCAGTTTCGGGAGTCAGGTTGAGCAGTTCTTC
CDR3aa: CASSFGSQVEQFF

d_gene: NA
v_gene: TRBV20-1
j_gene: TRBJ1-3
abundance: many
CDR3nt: TGCAGTGCTAGTAAGGCGAGCCCTGGAAACACCATATATTTT
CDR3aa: CSASKASPGNTIYF

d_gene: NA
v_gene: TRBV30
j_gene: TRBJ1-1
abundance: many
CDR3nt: TGTGCCTGGAGCCGGGGCACCGGCACTGAAGCTTTCTTT
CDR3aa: CAWSRGTGTEAFF

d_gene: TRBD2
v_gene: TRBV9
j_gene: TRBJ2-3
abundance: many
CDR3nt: TGTGCCAGCAACCCTAGCGGGACGACCACAGATACGCAGTATTTT
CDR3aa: CASNPSGTTTDTQYF

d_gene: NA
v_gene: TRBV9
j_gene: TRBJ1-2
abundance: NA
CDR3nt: TGTGCCAGCAGCGTAGCGGGGCACGACCTCACTAACTATGGCTACACCTTC
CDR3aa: CASSVAGHDLTNYGYTF

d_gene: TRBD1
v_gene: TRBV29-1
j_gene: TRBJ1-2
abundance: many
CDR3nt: TGCAGCGTCGACACCCAATTCACAGGGGAGGTTGATGGCTACACCTTC
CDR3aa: CSVDTQFTGEVDGYTF

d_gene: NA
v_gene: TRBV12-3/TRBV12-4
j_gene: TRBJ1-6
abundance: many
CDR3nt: TGTGCCAGCAGTTTGACACCGTATAATTCACCCCTCCACTTT
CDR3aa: CASSLTPYNSPLHF

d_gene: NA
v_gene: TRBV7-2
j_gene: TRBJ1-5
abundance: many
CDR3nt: TGTGCCAGCAGCCCATCCGGGACGGAAGTAAATCAGCCCCAGCATTTT
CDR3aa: CASSPSGTEVNQPQHF

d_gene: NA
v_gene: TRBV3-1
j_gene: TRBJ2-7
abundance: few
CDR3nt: TGTGCCAGCAGCCACGGGCCCCCCGGGAAGGGGTACGAGCAGTACTTC
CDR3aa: CASSHGPPGKGYEQYF

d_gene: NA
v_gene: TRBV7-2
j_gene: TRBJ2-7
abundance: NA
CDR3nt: TGTGCCAGCAGCTTGGACGCCGGGACTCAAGCCTACGAGCAGTACTTC
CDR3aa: CASSLDAGTQAYEQYF

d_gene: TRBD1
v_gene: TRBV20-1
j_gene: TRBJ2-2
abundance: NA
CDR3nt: TGCAGTGCTAGAGGGCTTAACAGGGGGCCCGGGGAGCTGTTTTTT
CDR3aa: CSARGLNRGPGELFF

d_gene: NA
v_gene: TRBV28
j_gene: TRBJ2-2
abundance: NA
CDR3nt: TGTGCCAGCAGTGGACGACCAGTCACCGGGGAGCTGTTTTTT
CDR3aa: CASSGRPVTGELFF

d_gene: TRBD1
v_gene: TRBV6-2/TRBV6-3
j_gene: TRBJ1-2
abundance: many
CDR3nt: TGTGCCAGCACCGATAAAACAGGGGTTTCTAACTATGGCTACACCTTC
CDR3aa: CASTDKTGVSNYGYTF

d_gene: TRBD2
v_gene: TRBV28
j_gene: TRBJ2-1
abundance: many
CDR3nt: TGTGCCAGCAGATCGCGGACTAGCGGGAGCCCAGGGCAGTTCTTC
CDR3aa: CASRSRTSGSPGQFF

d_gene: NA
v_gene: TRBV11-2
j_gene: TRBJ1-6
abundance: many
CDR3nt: TGTGCCAGCAGCTCCCCCGGCATGCTGGGATTAGGGAATTCACCCCTCCACTTT
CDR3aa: CASSSPGMLGLGNSPLHF

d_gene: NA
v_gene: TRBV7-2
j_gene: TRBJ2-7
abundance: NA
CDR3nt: TGTGCCAGCAGCTTATATGGCGAGCAGTACTTC
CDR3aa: CASSLYGEQYF

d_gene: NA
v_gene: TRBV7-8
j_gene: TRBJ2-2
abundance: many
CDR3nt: TGTGCCAGCAGCACCCGCCTGGGGGGCTACACCGGGGAGCTGTTTTTT
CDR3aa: CASSTRLGGYTGELFF

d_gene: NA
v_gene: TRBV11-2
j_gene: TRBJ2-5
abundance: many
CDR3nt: TGTGCCAGCAGCTTAGATCAAGGTCAGGAGACCCAGTACTTC
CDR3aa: CASSLDQGQETQYF

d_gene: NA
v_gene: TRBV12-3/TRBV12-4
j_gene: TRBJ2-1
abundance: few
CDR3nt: TGTGCCAGCAGTTTCCGGGGCTCCAATGAGCAGTTCTTC
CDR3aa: CASSFRGSNEQFF

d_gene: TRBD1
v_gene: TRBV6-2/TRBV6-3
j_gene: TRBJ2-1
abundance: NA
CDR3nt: TGTGCCAGCAGTTACTCGGGAGGACAGGGTATCAATGAGCAGTTCTTC
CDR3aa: CASSYSGGQGINEQFF

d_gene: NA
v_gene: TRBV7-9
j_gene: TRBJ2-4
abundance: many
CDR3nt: TGTGCCAGCAGCTCAAATGCGGAGGAAAAAAACATTCAGTACTTC
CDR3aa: CASSSNAEEKNIQYF

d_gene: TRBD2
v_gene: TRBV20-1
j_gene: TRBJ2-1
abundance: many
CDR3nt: TGCAGTGCGCCGACTAGCGGGGAGTTCCGCAATGAGCAGTTCTTC
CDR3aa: CSAPTSGEFRNEQFF

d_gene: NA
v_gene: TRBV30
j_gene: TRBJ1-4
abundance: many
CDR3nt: TGTGCCTGGAGTGTAATGAGGTGGCGGGAGAATGAAAAACTGTTTTTT
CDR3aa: CAWSVMRWRENEKLFF

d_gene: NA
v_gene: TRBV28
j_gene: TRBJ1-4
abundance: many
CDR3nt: TGTGCCAGCAGCTCGGGAGCGACTAATGAAAAACTGTTTTTT
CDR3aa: CASSSGATNEKLFF

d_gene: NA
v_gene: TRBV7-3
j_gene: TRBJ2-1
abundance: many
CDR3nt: TGTGCCAGCAGCTGGACCCCTACAGGTTACAATGAGCAGTTCTTC
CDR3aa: CASSWTPTGYNEQFF

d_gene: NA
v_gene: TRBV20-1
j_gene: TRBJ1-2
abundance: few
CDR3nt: TGCAGTGCTCTTAGTCAGGGAGGAAGCTATGGCTACACCTTC
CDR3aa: CSALSQGGSYGYTF

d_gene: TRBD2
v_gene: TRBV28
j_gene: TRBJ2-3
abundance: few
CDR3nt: TGTGCCAGCAGTTTTTCCTCGGGAGGTGCGGATACGCAGTATTTT
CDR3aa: CASSFSSGGADTQYF

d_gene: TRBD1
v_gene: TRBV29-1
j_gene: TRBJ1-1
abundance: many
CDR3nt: TGCAGCGTTGGGGCAGGGGGAAGCACTGAAGCTTTCTTT
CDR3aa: CSVGAGGSTEAFF

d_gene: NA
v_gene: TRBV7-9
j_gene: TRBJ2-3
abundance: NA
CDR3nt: TGTGCCAGCAGCTTCCCCGAGGGGGTAGATACGCAGTATTTT
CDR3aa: CASSFPEGVDTQYF

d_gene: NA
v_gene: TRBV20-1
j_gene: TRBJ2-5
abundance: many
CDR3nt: TGCAGTGCTAGTAGGAGTAGCGGAGACCAAGAGACCCAGTACTTC
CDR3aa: CSASRSSGDQETQYF